This T cell receptor beta chain is from a study of cytomegalovirus exposure and HLA in healthy donors. The primer mix had 60 Vbeta and 13 Jbeta primers. Sequencing was performed with immunoSEQ multiplex PCR; in TCRdb, only in-frame clones are kept and a portion is missing. Found here are about 160,000 clones, 70% to 85% of them singletons; the top ten hold approximately 4.5%. Study-level findings and limits: Later examination showed HLA-associated TCR beta chains had greater clonal expansion than equally common others. TRBV6-2, TRBV6-3 and some other V segments were unresolvable in 87-base-pair reads.

For this clone: Its antigen is as yet unknown.

Germline values: CDR1 MNHNS, CDR2 SASEGT. The V end lost 5 bases, the J end lost 5 bases, and 9 bases lay between the germline ends. This CDR3 is 13 amino acids long. Input material: PBMCs. This clonotype was sampled from a man aged 40-55 years in good health and CMV-seronegative. The rearrangement uses TRBV6-1 and TRBJ1-4, with D tentatively TRBD1 (5 bases). This chain's CDR3 is CASSSQVNEKLFF. CDR3 coding DNA: TGTGCCAGCAGTTCACAGGTGAATGAAAAACTGTTTTTT.